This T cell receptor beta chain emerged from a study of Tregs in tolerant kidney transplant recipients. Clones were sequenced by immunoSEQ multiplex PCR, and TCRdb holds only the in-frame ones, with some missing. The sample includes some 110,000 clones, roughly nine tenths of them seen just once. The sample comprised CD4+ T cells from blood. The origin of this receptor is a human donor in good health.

CDR3 amino acids: CASSLAHLYSGTNTGELFF. The CDR3 region has the DNA TGTGCCAGCAGCTTAGCGCACTTGTATAGCGGAACGAACACCGGGGAGCTGTTTTTT. The chain joins TRBV7-9 to TRBJ2-2, with D possibly being TRBD2 (6 bases). CDR3 length: 19 amino acids. CDR1 is SEHNR, CDR2 FQNEAQ, per germline (reference sequence). Deletions cut 0 bases from V and 0 bases from J, with 17 bases between.